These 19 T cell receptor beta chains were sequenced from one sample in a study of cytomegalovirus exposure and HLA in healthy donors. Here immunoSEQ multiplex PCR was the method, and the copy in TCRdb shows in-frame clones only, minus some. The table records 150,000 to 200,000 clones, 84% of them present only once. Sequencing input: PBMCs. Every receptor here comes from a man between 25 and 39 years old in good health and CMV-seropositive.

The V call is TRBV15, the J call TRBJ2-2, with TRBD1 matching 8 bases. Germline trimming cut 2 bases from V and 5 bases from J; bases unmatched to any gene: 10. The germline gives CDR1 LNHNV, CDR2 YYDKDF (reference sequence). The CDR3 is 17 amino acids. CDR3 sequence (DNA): TGTGCCACCAGCAGACCCTTTCTACAGGGGGATACCGGGGAGCTGTTTTTT. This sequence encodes CATSRPFLQGDTGELFF.

The CDR3 spells CASSSDTQYF. The CDR3 nucleotides are TGTGCCAGTTCTAGCGATACGCAGTATTTT. The genes are TRBV19 and TRBJ2-3; D might be TRBD2 (5 bases). Germline assignment: CDR1 LNHDA and CDR2 SQIVND (reference sequence). Trimming stripped 8 bases from V and 6 bases from J, with 6 bases between. This CDR3 spans 10 amino acids.

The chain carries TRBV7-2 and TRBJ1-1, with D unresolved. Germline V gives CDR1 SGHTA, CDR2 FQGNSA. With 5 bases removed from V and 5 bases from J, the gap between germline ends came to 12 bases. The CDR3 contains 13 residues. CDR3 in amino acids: CASSLGRRTEAFF. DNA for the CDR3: TGTGCCAGCAGCCTCGGGAGGCGGACTGAAGCTTTCTTT.

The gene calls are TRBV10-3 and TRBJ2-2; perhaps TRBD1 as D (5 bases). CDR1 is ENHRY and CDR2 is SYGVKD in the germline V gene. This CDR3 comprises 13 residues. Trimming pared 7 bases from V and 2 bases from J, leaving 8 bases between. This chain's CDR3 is CAIKDSNTGELFF. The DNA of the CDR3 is TGTGCCATCAAAGACAGTAACACCGGGGAGCTGTTTTTT.

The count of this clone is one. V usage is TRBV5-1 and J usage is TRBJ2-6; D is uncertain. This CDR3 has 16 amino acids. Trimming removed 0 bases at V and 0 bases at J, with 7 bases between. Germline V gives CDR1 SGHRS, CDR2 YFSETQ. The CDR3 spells CASSLERVSGANVLTF. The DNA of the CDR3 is TGCGCCAGCAGCTTGGAACGGGTCTCTGGGGCCAACGTCCTGACTTTC.

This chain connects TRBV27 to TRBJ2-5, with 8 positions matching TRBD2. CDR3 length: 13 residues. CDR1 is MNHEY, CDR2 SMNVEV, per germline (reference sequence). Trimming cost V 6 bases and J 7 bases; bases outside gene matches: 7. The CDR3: CASSGLAAGTQYF. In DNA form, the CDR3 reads TGTGCCAGCAGCGGACTAGCTGCGGGGACCCAGTACTTC.

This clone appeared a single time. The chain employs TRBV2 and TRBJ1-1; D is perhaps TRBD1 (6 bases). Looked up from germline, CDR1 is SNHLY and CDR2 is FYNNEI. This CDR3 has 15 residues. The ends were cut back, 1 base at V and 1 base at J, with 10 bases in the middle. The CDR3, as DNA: TGTGCCAGCAGTGAAGGGGGGACACAGAACACTGAAGCTTTCTTT. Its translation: CASSEGGTQNTEAFF.

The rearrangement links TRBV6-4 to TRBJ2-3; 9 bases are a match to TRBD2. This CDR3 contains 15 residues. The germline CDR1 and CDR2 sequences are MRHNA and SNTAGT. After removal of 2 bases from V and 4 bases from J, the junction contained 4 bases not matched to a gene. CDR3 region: CASSDGGGASDTQYF. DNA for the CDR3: TGTGCCAGCAGTGACGGCGGGGGGGCCTCAGATACGCAGTATTTT.

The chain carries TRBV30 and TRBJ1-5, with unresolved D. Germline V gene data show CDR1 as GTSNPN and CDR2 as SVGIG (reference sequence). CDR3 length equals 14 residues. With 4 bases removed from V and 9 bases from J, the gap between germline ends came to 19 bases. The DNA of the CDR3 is TGTGCCTGGACCCTGGCCGGGTCTCAAGGGCCCCAGCATTTT. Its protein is CAWTLAGSQGPQHF.

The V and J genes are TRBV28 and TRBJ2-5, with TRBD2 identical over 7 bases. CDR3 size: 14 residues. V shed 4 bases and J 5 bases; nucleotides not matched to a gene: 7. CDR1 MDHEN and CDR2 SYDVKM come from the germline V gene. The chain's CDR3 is CASSSSGVVETQYF. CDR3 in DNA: TGTGCCAGCAGTTCTAGCGGTGTTGTGGAGACCCAGTACTTC.

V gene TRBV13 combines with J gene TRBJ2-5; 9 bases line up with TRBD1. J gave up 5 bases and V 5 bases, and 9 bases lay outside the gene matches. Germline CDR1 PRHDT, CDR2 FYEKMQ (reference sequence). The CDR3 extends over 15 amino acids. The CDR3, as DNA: TGTGCCAGCAGCCCTTACCGGACAGGGGCCGAGACCCAGTACTTC. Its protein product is CASSPYRTGAETQYF.

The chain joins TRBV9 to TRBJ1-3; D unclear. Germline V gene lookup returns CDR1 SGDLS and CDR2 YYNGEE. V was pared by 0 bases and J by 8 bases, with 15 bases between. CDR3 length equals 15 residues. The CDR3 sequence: CASSVEGGPGYTIYF. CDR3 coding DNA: TGTGCCAGCAGCGTAGAGGGAGGCCCTGGGTACACCATATATTTT.

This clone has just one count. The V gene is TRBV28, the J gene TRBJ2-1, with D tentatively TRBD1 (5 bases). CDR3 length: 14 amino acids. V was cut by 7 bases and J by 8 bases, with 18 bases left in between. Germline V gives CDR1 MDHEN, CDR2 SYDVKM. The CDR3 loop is CASTPPGWVDEQFF. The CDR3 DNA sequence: TGTGCCAGCACCCCTCCAGGGTGGGTCGATGAGCAGTTCTTC.

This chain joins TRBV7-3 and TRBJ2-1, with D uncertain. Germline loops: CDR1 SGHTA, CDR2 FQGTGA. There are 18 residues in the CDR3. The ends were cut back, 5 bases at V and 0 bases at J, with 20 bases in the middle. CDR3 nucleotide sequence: TGTGCCAGCAGCCCCGGTTCCTCTTCGTGGAGCTCCTACAATGAGCAGTTCTTC. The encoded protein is CASSPGSSSWSSYNEQFF.

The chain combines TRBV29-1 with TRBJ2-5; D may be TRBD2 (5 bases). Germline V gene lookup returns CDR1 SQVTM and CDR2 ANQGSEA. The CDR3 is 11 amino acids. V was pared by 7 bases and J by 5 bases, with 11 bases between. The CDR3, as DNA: TGCAGCGGAGAGAGAGGGGAGACCCAGTACTTC. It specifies CSGERGETQYF.

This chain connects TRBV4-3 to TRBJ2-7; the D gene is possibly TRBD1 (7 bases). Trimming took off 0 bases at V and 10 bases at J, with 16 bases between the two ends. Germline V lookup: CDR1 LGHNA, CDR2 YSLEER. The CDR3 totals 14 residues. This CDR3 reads CASSQDLTGTDQYF. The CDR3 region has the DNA TGCGCCAGCAGCCAAGACCTGACAGGGACTGATCAGTACTTC.

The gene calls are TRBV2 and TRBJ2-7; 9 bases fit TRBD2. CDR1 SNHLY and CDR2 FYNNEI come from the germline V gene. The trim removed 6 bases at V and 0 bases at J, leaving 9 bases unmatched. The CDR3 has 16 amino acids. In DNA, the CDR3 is TGTGCCAGCAGGGGGCCTAGCGGGGCTCGCTCCTACGAGCAGTACTTC. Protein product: CASRGPSGARSYEQYF.

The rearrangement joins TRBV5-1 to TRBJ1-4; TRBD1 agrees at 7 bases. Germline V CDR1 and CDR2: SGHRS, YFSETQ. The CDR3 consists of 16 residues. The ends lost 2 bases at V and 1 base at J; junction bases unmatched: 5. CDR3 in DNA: TGCGCCAGCAGCTTCAAGCAGGGGGGAACTAATGAAAAACTGTTTTTT. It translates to CASSFKQGGTNEKLFF.

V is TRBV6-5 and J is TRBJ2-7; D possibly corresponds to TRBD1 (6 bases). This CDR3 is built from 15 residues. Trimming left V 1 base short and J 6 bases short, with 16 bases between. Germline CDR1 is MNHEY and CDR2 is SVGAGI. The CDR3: CASSYYATGWSEQYF. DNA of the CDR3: TGTGCCAGCAGTTACTACGCGACAGGCTGGAGCGAGCAGTACTTC.